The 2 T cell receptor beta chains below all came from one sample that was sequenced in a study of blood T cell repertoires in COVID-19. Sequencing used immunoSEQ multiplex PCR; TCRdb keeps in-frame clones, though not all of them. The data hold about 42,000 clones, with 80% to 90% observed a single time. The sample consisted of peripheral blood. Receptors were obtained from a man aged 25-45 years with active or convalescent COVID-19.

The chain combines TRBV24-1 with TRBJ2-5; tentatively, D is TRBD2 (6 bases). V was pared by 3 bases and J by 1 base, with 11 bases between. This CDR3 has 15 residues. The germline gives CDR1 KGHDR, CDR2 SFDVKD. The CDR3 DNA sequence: TGTGCCACCAGTGATCCAACTAGCAGCCAAGAGACCCAGTACTTC. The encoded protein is CATSDPTSSQETQYF.

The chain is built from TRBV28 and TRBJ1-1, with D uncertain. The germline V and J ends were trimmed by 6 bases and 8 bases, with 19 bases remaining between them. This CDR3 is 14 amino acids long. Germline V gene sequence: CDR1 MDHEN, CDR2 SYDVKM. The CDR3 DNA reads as TGTGCCAGCAGGCTCCTCCCCCACGAGAGAGAAGCTTTCTTT. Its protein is CASRLLPHEREAFF.